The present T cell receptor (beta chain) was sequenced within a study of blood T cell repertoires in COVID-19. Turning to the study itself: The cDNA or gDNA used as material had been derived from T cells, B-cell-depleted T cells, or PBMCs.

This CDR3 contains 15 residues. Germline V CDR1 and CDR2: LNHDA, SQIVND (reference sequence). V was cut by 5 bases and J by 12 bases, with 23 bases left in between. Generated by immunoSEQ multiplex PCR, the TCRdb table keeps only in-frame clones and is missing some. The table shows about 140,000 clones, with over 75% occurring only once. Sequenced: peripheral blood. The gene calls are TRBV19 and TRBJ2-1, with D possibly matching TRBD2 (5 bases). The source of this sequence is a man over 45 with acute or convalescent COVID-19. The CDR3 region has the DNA TGTGCCAGTAGTCCCCCTGCGGGCGCCTGGATTGCGCAGTTCTTC. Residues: CASSPPAGAWIAQFF.